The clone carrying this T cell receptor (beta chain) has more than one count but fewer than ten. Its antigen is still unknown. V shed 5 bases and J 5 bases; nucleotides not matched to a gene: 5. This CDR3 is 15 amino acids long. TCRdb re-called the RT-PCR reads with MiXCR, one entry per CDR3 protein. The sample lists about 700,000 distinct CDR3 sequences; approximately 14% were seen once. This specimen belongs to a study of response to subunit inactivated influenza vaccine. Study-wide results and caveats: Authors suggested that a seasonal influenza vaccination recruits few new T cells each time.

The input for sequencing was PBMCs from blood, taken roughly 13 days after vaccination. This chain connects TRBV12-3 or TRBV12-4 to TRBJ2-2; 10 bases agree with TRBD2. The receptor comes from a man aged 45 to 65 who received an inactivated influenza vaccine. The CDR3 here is CASSSGGARTGELFF. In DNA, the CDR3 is TGTGCCAGCAGTAGCGGGGGGGCCCGAACCGGGGAGCTGTTTTTT.